Listed here are 10 T cell receptor beta chains from one sample, sequenced in a study of blood T cell repertoires in COVID-19. The method was immunoSEQ multiplex PCR; TCRdb's version includes in-frame clones alone and lacks a portion of them. There are around 60,000 clones in the sample; approximately 80% occur only once, and about 32% lies in the top ten. Input material: peripheral blood. These receptors all come from a human donor in a cohort sampled during active COVID-19.

The chain combines TRBV7-9 with TRBJ2-7; tentatively, D is TRBD1 (5 bases). Germline CDR1 is SEHNR and CDR2 is FQNEAQ (reference sequence). V dropped 0 bases and J dropped 3 bases, with 15 bases sitting between them. The CDR3 length is 16 residues. The CDR3 nucleotides read TGTGCCAGCAGCTTAGCCCGAGGACACCGAAACTACGAGCAGTACTTC. Translating it yields CASSLARGHRNYEQYF.

The V and J genes are TRBV7-8 and TRBJ1-1; no clear D. The germline CDR1 and CDR2 sequences are SGHVS and FQNEAQ. Deletions cut 1 base from V and 1 base from J, with 7 bases between. The CDR3 is made up of 14 amino acids. The CDR3 is CASSLDFGNTEAFF. In nucleotides, the CDR3 is TGTGCCAGCAGCTTAGATTTCGGGAACACTGAAGCTTTCTTT.

This clone was found once. The chain carries TRBV30 and TRBJ1-3; D possibly corresponds to TRBD1 (6 bases). CDR1 GTSNPN and CDR2 SVGIG come from the germline V gene (reference sequence). V lost 0 bases and J 9 bases, leaving 15 bases between the germline ends. This CDR3 contains 14 residues. The CDR3: CAWSVGPSRGTIYF. The CDR3 DNA is TGTGCCTGGAGTGTGGGGCCCTCCAGGGGCACCATATATTTT.

The count of this clone is one. The V and J genes are TRBV7-9 and TRBJ2-1, with 10 bases lining up with TRBD2. V was clipped by 4 bases and J by 7 bases; unmatched bases: 10. Germline CDR1 SEHNR, CDR2 FQNEAQ (reference sequence). This CDR3 is 16 amino acids long. CDR3 in amino acids: CASSSEAGGPVNEQFF. The CDR3 bases are TGTGCCAGCAGCTCGGAAGCGGGGGGGCCTGTTAATGAGCAGTTCTTC.

The V call is TRBV12-5, the J call TRBJ1-6, with D uncertain. The V and J ends lost 6 bases and 7 bases respectively, with 7 bases between them. The CDR3 has 12 amino acids. Germline V gene lookup returns CDR1 LGHNT and CDR2 FRNRAP. In DNA, the CDR3 is TGTGCTAGTGGGGAGCAAAATTCACCCCTCCACTTT. Translation: CASGEQNSPLHF.

A single count supports this clone. This chain uses TRBV6-5 with TRBJ2-2; 9 bases agree with TRBD1. The CDR3 runs to 15 residues. V dropped 6 bases and J dropped 5; count of bases not matched to a gene: 7. Germline V lookup: CDR1 MNHEY, CDR2 SVGAGI. This chain's CDR3 is CASSLQGAWTGELFF. The CDR3 region has the DNA TGTGCCAGCAGCTTACAGGGGGCTTGGACCGGGGAGCTGTTTTTT.

This chain uses TRBV29-1 with TRBJ2-7, with 10 bases matching TRBD1. The CDR3 extends over 15 amino acids. Germline V gene lookup returns CDR1 SQVTM and CDR2 ANQGSEA. J gave up 6 bases and V 0 bases, and 8 bases lay outside the gene matches. The CDR3: CSVEDAGTGEGEQYF. CDR3 nucleotide sequence: TGCAGCGTTGAAGATGCCGGGACAGGGGAAGGCGAGCAGTACTTC.

The J gene is TRBJ2-2, the V gene TRBV11-2, with D maybe TRBD1 (6 bases). CDR1 is SGHAT, CDR2 FQNNGV, per germline. The CDR3 has 16 amino acids. V was trimmed by 2 bases and J by 2 bases, leaving 12 bases between them. CDR3 sequence reads: CASSLNPGHNTGELFF. The DNA for the CDR3 is TGTGCCAGCAGCTTAAACCCGGGACACAACACCGGGGAGCTGTTTTTT. Complete variable domain (other parts from reference TRBV11-2 and TRBJ2-2): EAGVAQSPRYKIIEKRQSVAFWCNPISGHATLYWYQQILGQGPKLLIQFQNNGVVDDSQLPKDRFSAERLKGVDSTLKIQPAKLEDSAVYLCASSLNPGHNTGELFFGEGSRLTVL.

This sequence joins TRBV2 and TRBJ1-1; 7 nucleotides match TRBD1. Germline CDR1 and CDR2: SNHLY and FYNNEI. V lost 5 bases and J lost 5; bases outside the gene matches: 2. This CDR3 region has 12 residues. Here the CDR3 reads CASSPDRTEAFF. DNA for the CDR3: TGTGCCAGCAGTCCGGACAGGACTGAAGCTTTCTTT.

V gene TRBV19 combines with J gene TRBJ2-1, with TRBD2 identical over 8 bases. Germline CDR1 reads LNHDA; CDR2 reads SQIVND (reference sequence). V dropped 7 bases and J dropped 4; count of bases not matched to a gene: 9. The CDR3 runs 15 residues. CDR3 in DNA: TGTGCCAGTACCCAAGCTAGCGGGTCATACAATGAGCAGTTCTTC. It encodes CASTQASGSYNEQFF.